Given below is one TCR beta chain in context. The antigen this receptor binds is unknown. It has no much larger one-base neighbor in the sample; base qualities were not kept. The CDR3 contains 13 residues, cysteine and phenylalanine counted. The retained sequence is limited to the CDR3, 39 bases, with the frame set at the first base. The germline ends are 4 bases apart after V is trimmed by 0 bases and J by 1 base. Taken from the germline V gene, the CDR1 and CDR2 loops are SGDLS and YYNGEE. The data were taken from a study of blood T cell repertoires in COVID-19 (dated by TCRdb to 2019 to 2021). The study in broad terms: The collaborator samples originated in the United States, Italy and Spain and spanned the acute and convalescent phases of COVID-19. The material from the prospective study consisted of cDNA or gDNA derived from T cells, B-cell-depleted T cells, or PBMCs. Subjects who had been exposed to COVID-19, were actively infected with it, or had recovered from it provided the deeply sampled blood TCRbeta repertoires that made up the dataset. The repertoires were released in a freely available public database meant as a resource for research on the immune response to SARS-CoV-2. The samples were drawn from the first 160 participants of the ongoing ImmuneRACE study and from 1,254 subjects provided by 6 global collaborators. Nearly every sample came with metadata listing a de-identified subject ID, COVID-19 status, age in years and sex. HLA class I and class II types, where available, came from metadata supplied by the sample provider rather than from assay-based typing.

The collaborating institutions used their own protocols to collect whole blood in K2EDTA tubes. Collaborator samples were shipped for TCRbeta analysis as frozen whole blood, isolated PBMCs, or DNA extracted from either sample type. TCRbeta CDR3 regions were amplified from genomic DNA using the immunoSEQ Assay, a bias-controlled multiplex PCR. The paper's processing steps were these. Within the assay, amplification of reference gene primers was used to estimate how many nucleated cells each sample contained. Sequence reads were collapsed and filtered to measure the absolute abundance of every unique TCRbeta CDR3 rearrangement. For each sample, productive Simpson clonality was calculated as the square root of Simpson's diversity index over productive rearrangements. TCRdb carries this immuneACCESS record with in-frame sequences only. Its versions omit some clonotypes, under half of them owing to an unresolved V gene in the studies checked, with the rest unexplained. The DNA gave D and trimming, while V, J and clone size come from that table. Recorded for this sample are 350,000 to 450,000 clones; 89% of them occurred a single time. The leading ten clones occupy 1.2% of the sample.

The study at large found these results: How much clinical and demographic metadata was included differed by source and by participant, and the metadata was provided uncurated.

The chain is made from TRBV9 and TRBJ1-2, with the D gene call left open. The sequence was collected from a man in his forties or fifties with acute or convalescent COVID-19. Sequenced sample: peripheral blood. This receptor has the CDR3 CASSVDGNYGYTF. The DNA sequence is given as TGTGCCAGCAGCGTAGACGGTAACTATGGCTACACCTTC. With the portions outside the CDR3 filled from the reference TRBV9 and TRBJ1-2 genes, the complete variable region becomes DSGVTQTPKHLITATGQRVTLRCSPRSGDLSVYWYQQSLDQGLQFLIQYYNGEERAKGNILERFSAQQFPDLHSELNLSSLELGDSALYFCASSVDGNYGYTFGSGTRLTVV.